A selection of T cell receptor beta chains follows, all from one sample in a study of CD8 T cells in Susac syndrome. TCRdb reprocessed the immunoSEQ multiplex PCR reads via MiXCR and lists one record per CDR3 protein. This table has 120,000 to 150,000 distinct CDR3 sequences, around 94% appearing once. The sequenced sample consisted of CD4+ T cells from PBMCs. The receptors shown here come from a human donor in good health. Each CDR3 is given with its conserved first and last residue. Fields, in order: V gene, clone size, D gene, J gene, CDR3 DNA, CDR3 protein. D genes are given only for firm matches. The listing skips clone size in some rows; elsewhere it reads once, few, many or a size class.

v_call: TRBV12-3/TRBV12-4; clone_size: -; d_call: TRBD2; j_call: TRBJ2-3; cdr3_nt: TGTGCCAGCAGTTTTTTAGCGGGAGAGACAGATACGCAGTATTTT; cdr3_aa: CASSFLAGETDTQYF
v_call: TRBV19; clone_size: -; d_call: TRBD1; j_call: TRBJ2-5; cdr3_nt: TGTGCCAGTAGTATGGGGGACAGCGCAGAGACCCAGTACTTC; cdr3_aa: CASSMGDSAETQYF
v_call: TRBV30; clone_size: -; d_call: TRBD1; j_call: TRBJ2-7; cdr3_nt: TGTGCCTGGGGGGGACAGGGATTAAACGAGCAGTACTTC; cdr3_aa: CAWGGQGLNEQYF
v_call: TRBV9; clone_size: -; d_call: TRBD2; j_call: TRBJ2-7; cdr3_nt: TGTGCCAGCAGCGTAGTAAATAGCGGGAGAACCTACGAGCAGTACTTC; cdr3_aa: CASSVVNSGRTYEQYF
v_call: TRBV12-3/TRBV12-4; clone_size: once; d_call: -; j_call: TRBJ1-2; cdr3_nt: TGTGCCAGCACCCCGACAGCCAACTATGGCTACACCTTC; cdr3_aa: CASTPTANYGYTF
v_call: TRBV3-1; clone_size: -; d_call: -; j_call: TRBJ2-1; cdr3_nt: TGTGCCAGCAGCCTCGACAGGGTGGGGAGGCATGAGCAGTTCTTC; cdr3_aa: CASSLDRVGRHEQFF
v_call: TRBV12-3/TRBV12-4; clone_size: -; d_call: TRBD2; j_call: TRBJ2-7; cdr3_nt: TGTGCCAGCAGTCCCCGGGGTAGCGGGAGCTCCGAGCAGTACTTC; cdr3_aa: CASSPRGSGSSEQYF
v_call: TRBV15; clone_size: -; d_call: TRBD1; j_call: TRBJ2-1; cdr3_nt: TGTGCCACCAGCGGTTTCTCCGGGGGACAGGGGTTCAATGAGCAGTTCTTC; cdr3_aa: CATSGFSGGQGFNEQFF
v_call: TRBV18; clone_size: -; d_call: -; j_call: TRBJ2-1; cdr3_nt: TGTGCCAGCTCACCACTGTTAGGGCCCCCCTCCTACAATGAGCAGTTCTTC; cdr3_aa: CASSPLLGPPSYNEQFF
v_call: TRBV19; clone_size: -; d_call: -; j_call: TRBJ1-5; cdr3_nt: TGTGCCAGTAGCCAACAGGGCGGCAATCAGCCCCAGCATTTT; cdr3_aa: CASSQQGGNQPQHF
v_call: TRBV15; clone_size: -; d_call: -; j_call: TRBJ1-2; cdr3_nt: TGTGCCACCAGCAGAGAACAGGGTCTCGGTGGCTACACCTTC; cdr3_aa: CATSREQGLGGYTF
v_call: TRBV28; clone_size: once; d_call: -; j_call: TRBJ1-2; cdr3_nt: TGTGCCAGCAGTTTAGGTCAGCCGGCCTATGGCTACACCTTC; cdr3_aa: CASSLGQPAYGYTF
v_call: TRBV6-5; clone_size: -; d_call: -; j_call: TRBJ1-2; cdr3_nt: TGTGCCAGCAGTTATGGCGGAATCTATGGCTACACCTTC; cdr3_aa: CASSYGGIYGYTF
v_call: TRBV7-9; clone_size: -; d_call: -; j_call: TRBJ2-7; cdr3_nt: TGTGCCTCCGCGCCGGGGGTCGAGCAGTACTTC; cdr3_aa: CASAPGVEQYF
v_call: TRBV14; clone_size: -; d_call: -; j_call: TRBJ2-7; cdr3_nt: TGTGCCAGCAGCCACCTCACAGGTCCAAAGGCCGACGAGCAGTACTTC; cdr3_aa: CASSHLTGPKADEQYF
v_call: TRBV2; clone_size: -; d_call: -; j_call: TRBJ2-3; cdr3_nt: TGTGCCAGCATGGGCGGGATCCTCACAGATACGCAGTATTTT; cdr3_aa: CASMGGILTDTQYF
v_call: TRBV5-1; clone_size: -; d_call: -; j_call: TRBJ2-3; cdr3_nt: TGCGCCAGCGCTCAACCAGGGGTAAGAAGGACAGATACGCAGTATTTT; cdr3_aa: CASAQPGVRRTDTQYF
v_call: TRBV29-1; clone_size: -; d_call: -; j_call: TRBJ2-6; cdr3_nt: TGCAGCGTTGTTGCGTTCGGGGGAGAGGTTTCTGGGGCCAACGTCCTGACTTTC; cdr3_aa: CSVVAFGGEVSGANVLTF
v_call: TRBV6-1; clone_size: once; d_call: -; j_call: TRBJ2-5; cdr3_nt: TGTGCCAGCAGTGAATATCATGGAGAGACCCAGTACTTC; cdr3_aa: CASSEYHGETQYF
v_call: TRBV5-1; clone_size: -; d_call: -; j_call: TRBJ2-2; cdr3_nt: TGCGCCAGCAGCTTGGCCGTCGTCACCGGGGAGCTGTTTTTT; cdr3_aa: CASSLAVVTGELFF
v_call: TRBV5-1; clone_size: -; d_call: TRBD2; j_call: TRBJ2-3; cdr3_nt: TGCGCCAGCAGCTTTGGACTAGCTAGCGGGAAGGCAGATACGCAGTATTTT; cdr3_aa: CASSFGLASGKADTQYF
v_call: TRBV5-1; clone_size: -; d_call: -; j_call: TRBJ1-1; cdr3_nt: TGCGCCAGCAGCTTGGTTATATTTGGAACTGAAGCTTTCTTT; cdr3_aa: CASSLVIFGTEAFF
v_call: TRBV4-2; clone_size: -; d_call: TRBD2; j_call: TRBJ2-2; cdr3_nt: TGTGCCAGCAGCCAATCGGGACTAGCGGGAGGGCCCCACGGGGAGCTGTTTTTT; cdr3_aa: CASSQSGLAGGPHGELFF
v_call: TRBV10-3; clone_size: once; d_call: TRBD2; j_call: TRBJ2-1; cdr3_nt: TGTGCCATCAGTGGACTAGCGGGCAATGAGCAGTTCTTC; cdr3_aa: CAISGLAGNEQFF
v_call: TRBV30; clone_size: -; d_call: -; j_call: TRBJ2-3; cdr3_nt: TGTGCCTGGAGCGCACGGGAAATAATGTATTTT; cdr3_aa: CAWSAREIMYF
v_call: TRBV27; clone_size: -; d_call: -; j_call: TRBJ1-4; cdr3_nt: TGTGCCAGCAGTTTGACCGTACGAGGAAAACTGTTTTTT; cdr3_aa: CASSLTVRGKLFF
v_call: TRBV20-1; clone_size: -; d_call: TRBD2; j_call: TRBJ2-3; cdr3_nt: TGCAGTGCTAGACCCACTAGCGGCTTCACAGATACGCAGTATTTT; cdr3_aa: CSARPTSGFTDTQYF
v_call: TRBV20-1; clone_size: -; d_call: TRBD1; j_call: TRBJ2-7; cdr3_nt: TGCAGTGCGGAGGGGACAGGGGGCTTCGACGAGCAGTACTTC; cdr3_aa: CSAEGTGGFDEQYF
v_call: TRBV7-2; clone_size: -; d_call: -; j_call: TRBJ1-1; cdr3_nt: TGTGCCAGCAGCCTCTCTTGGCAGATGAACACTGAAGCTTTCTTT; cdr3_aa: CASSLSWQMNTEAFF
v_call: TRBV4-2; clone_size: once; d_call: -; j_call: TRBJ2-3; cdr3_nt: TGTGCCAGCAGCCAGGGGACCGAATCAGATACGCAGTATTTT; cdr3_aa: CASSQGTESDTQYF
v_call: TRBV25-1; clone_size: -; d_call: TRBD1; j_call: TRBJ1-1; cdr3_nt: TGTGCCAGCAGCGGAGGCCCCCCAGGGGGCACTGAAGCTTTCTTT; cdr3_aa: CASSGGPPGGTEAFF
v_call: TRBV6-6; clone_size: -; d_call: TRBD1; j_call: TRBJ2-3; cdr3_nt: TGTGCCAGCAGGCCCGGGACAGGGGGCTCTTATACGCAGTATTTT; cdr3_aa: CASRPGTGGSYTQYF
v_call: TRBV18; clone_size: -; d_call: -; j_call: TRBJ1-4; cdr3_nt: TGTGCCAGCTCACCTGGACGGGGGAATGAAAAACTGTTTTTT; cdr3_aa: CASSPGRGNEKLFF
v_call: TRBV4-1; clone_size: -; d_call: TRBD1; j_call: TRBJ2-3; cdr3_nt: TGCGCCAGCAGCCGGACAGGGCCGGCAGATACGCAGTATTTT; cdr3_aa: CASSRTGPADTQYF